This T cell receptor beta chain derives from a study of spatial heterogeneity in lung cancer. CDR1 SGHVS and CDR2 FNYEAQ come from the germline V gene. With 4 bases clipped from V and 0 bases from J, the junction kept 6 bases outside the gene matches. This CDR3 comprises 16 residues. Time point described: sample taken at primary tumor resection. In each case, whole RNA from tumor, nontumor lung or frozen PBMC was sequenced unsorted. This clonotype was counted only a few times. What it binds is unknown. Findings of the study overall: Counts of expanded alpha and beta TCRs within tumors tracked the tumor nonsynonymous mutation count.

Each TCR cDNA molecule carried a unique molecular identifier. In TCRdb, the 5' RACE reads were re-called with MiXCR into one record per CDR3 protein. The sample lists roughly 7,200 distinct CDR3 sequences, under 20% occurring once. The TCR comes from a female donor with early-stage non-small cell lung cancer. The genes are TRBV7-6 and TRBJ1-3, with 7 bases identical to TRBD1. The material sequenced was lung tumor tissue, taken at surgery. CDR3 region: CASSYGDSVSGNTIYF. The CDR3 nucleotides are TGTGCCAGCAGCTACGGGGACAGCGTCTCTGGAAACACCATATATTTT. Variable domain in full (rest from reference TRBV7-6 and TRBJ1-3): GAGVSQSPRYKVTKRGQDVALRCDPISGHVSLYWYRQALGQGPEFLTYFNYEAQQDKSGLPNDRFSAERPEGSISTLTIQRTEQRDSAMYRCASSYGDSVSGNTIYFGEGSWLTVV.